These 26 T cell receptor beta chains were all obtained from the same sample, sequenced in a study of blood T cell repertoires in COVID-19. Measured with immunoSEQ multiplex PCR; TCRdb has only the in-frame clones, and not every one. The sample holds 130,000 or so clones, about nine tenths seen once. The sequenced sample was peripheral blood. These receptors all come from a human donor with COVID-19, enrolled during active disease. The donor label of this sample is uncertain.

The V call is TRBV4-1, the J call TRBJ2-7, with D perhaps matching TRBD1 (6 bases). In germline, CDR1 is MGHRA, CDR2 YSYEKL. V was clipped by 1 base and J by 3 bases, with 13 bases between them. The CDR3 is 15 residues long. CDR3 nucleotides: TGCGCCAGCAGCCAAGTTTCAGGGGCTCGCTACGAGCAGTACTTC. It translates to CASSQVSGARYEQYF.

The V gene is TRBV5-4, the J gene TRBJ1-3; 7 positions agree with TRBD1. The CDR3 loop spans 17 amino acids. Germline values: CDR1 SGHNT, CDR2 YYREEE (reference sequence). V shed 4 bases, J shed 2 bases, and the junction held 12 bases outside the gene matches. CDR3 loop: CASSGGGVGTAGNTIYF. The CDR3, as DNA: TGTGCCAGCAGCGGAGGGGGTGTAGGGACAGCTGGAAACACCATATATTTT.

The chain uses TRBV4-2 and TRBJ2-3; TRBD2 might be the D (6 bases). The V end lost 0 bases, the J end lost 8 bases, and 18 bases lay between the germline ends. The CDR3 runs 16 residues. The germline V gene has CDR1 LGHNA and CDR2 YNFKEQ. CDR3 nucleotide sequence: TGTGCCAGCAGCCAAGATGGGGCGGGGTACACGGGTACGCAGTATTTT. This translates into CASSQDGAGYTGTQYF.

The rearrangement links TRBV6-1 to TRBJ2-3; 9 bases agree with TRBD2. Germline CDR1 MNHNS, CDR2 SASEGT. Trimming cost V 1 base and J 3 bases; bases outside gene matches: 11. The CDR3 extends over 18 amino acids. DNA for the CDR3: TGTGCCAGCAGTGAAGGAAAATGGTTAGCGGGAGCAACAGATACGCAGTATTTT. This codes for CASSEGKWLAGATDTQYF.

This chain connects TRBV6-5 to TRBJ2-1; TRBD1 might be the D (8 bases). V gave up 6 bases and J gave up 4 bases, with 13 bases separating them. Germline V lookup: CDR1 MNHEY, CDR2 SVGAGI. CDR3 length: 14 amino acids. The CDR3 protein is CASSQQGGYNEQFF. CDR3 bases: TGTGCCAGCAGCCAACAGGGGGGGTACAATGAGCAGTTCTTC.

The count of this clone is one. The V call is TRBV4-1, the J call TRBJ2-3, with D maybe TRBD2 (6 bases). Germline CDR1 is MGHRA and CDR2 is YSYEKL. Deletions cut 0 bases from V and 5 bases from J, with 21 bases between. The CDR3 covers 18 residues. The CDR3 DNA reads TGCGCCAGCAGCCAAGATGGGGGAGGAGGGGCGAGGGGAGATACGCAGTATTTT. This codes for CASSQDGGGGARGDTQYF.

This clone was seen more than once but under ten times. V gene TRBV7-9 combines with J gene TRBJ2-7; 10 bases are a match to TRBD1. Trimming at V came to 4 bases and at J to 4 bases, leaving 10 bases not matched to a gene. This CDR3 comprises 16 residues. CDR1 is SEHNR, CDR2 FQNEAQ, per germline (reference sequence). The DNA for the CDR3 is TGTGCCAGCAGCTCCCCGCCGGGACAGGGGTGGTACGAGCAGTACTTC. This translates into CASSSPPGQGWYEQYF.

V gene TRBV7-9 combines with J gene TRBJ2-1; 10 nucleotides match TRBD1. The CDR3 sequence is 14 residues long. The J segment lost 9 bases and the V segment lost 3 bases, leaving 5 bases of the junction unmatched. CDR1 SEHNR and CDR2 FQNEAQ come from the germline V gene (reference sequence). CDR3 sequence (DNA): TGTGCCAGCAGCTTGGACAGGGGGGTTGGTGAGCAGTTCTTC. It translates to CASSLDRGVGEQFF.

V is TRBV14 and J is TRBJ2-5, with D hard to call. This CDR3 region has 15 residues. V was pared by 3 bases and J by 6 bases, with 17 bases between. Germline V gives CDR1 SGHDN, CDR2 FVKESK. The CDR3 is CASSQGRWSGKTQYF. CDR3 in DNA: TGTGCCAGCAGCCAGGGTCGCTGGAGTGGAAAGACCCAGTACTTC. The full variable domain, its missing parts supplied by reference TRBV14 and TRBJ2-5, is EAGVTQFPSHSVIEKGQTVTLRCDPISGHDNLYWYRRVMGKEIKFLLHFVKESKQDESGMPNNRFLAERTGGTYSTLKVQPAELEDSGVYFCASSQGRWSGKTQYFGPGTRLLVL.

This clone was counted once. V gene TRBV27 combines with J gene TRBJ2-6; TRBD2 is a possible D gene (6 bases). V was clipped by 5 bases and J by 5 bases, with 16 bases between them. The CDR3 contains 16 residues. Germline assignment: CDR1 MNHEY and CDR2 SMNVEV (reference sequence). CDR3 in amino acids: CASSPGGGSWANVLTF. DNA of the CDR3: TGTGCCAGCAGTCCCGGGGGTGGAAGCTGGGCCAACGTCCTGACTTTC.

The chain combines TRBV7-2 with TRBJ1-3; D is undetermined. The CDR3 loop spans 15 amino acids. CDR1 and CDR2 from the germline V gene are SGHTA and FQGNSA. V was trimmed by 5 bases and J by 2 bases, leaving 13 bases between them. In nucleotides, the CDR3 is TGTGCCAGCAGCCCTAGCGCGGTTCCTGGAAACACCATATATTTT. As protein: CASSPSAVPGNTIYF.

The chain couples TRBV6-5 to TRBJ1-2; no clear D gene. Germline CDR1 and CDR2: MNHEY and SVGAGI. The CDR3 extends over 13 amino acids. The V end was cut by 4 bases, the J end by 2 bases, with 8 bases between. In DNA, the CDR3 is TGTGCCAGCAGTTTATTACAGAACTATGGCTACACCTTC. This gives the protein CASSLLQNYGYTF.

This chain links TRBV28 with TRBJ1-1; D is possibly TRBD1 (6 bases). The CDR3 extends over 14 amino acids. V was clipped by 7 bases and J by 2 bases, with 14 bases between them. The germline gives CDR1 MDHEN, CDR2 SYDVKM. CDR3 loop: CASIATGSNTEAFF. CDR3 bases: TGTGCCAGCATTGCGACAGGATCCAACACTGAAGCTTTCTTT.

This clone came up once. The chain links TRBV4-1 to TRBJ2-4, with TRBD1 identical over 7 bases. The germline gives CDR1 MGHRA, CDR2 YSYEKL. CDR3 length equals 17 residues. V shed 4 bases, J shed 0 bases, and the junction held 9 bases outside the gene matches. The CDR3, as DNA: TGCGCCAGCAGCCCGGGACAGCGGTACCTAGCCAAAAACATTCAGTACTTC. This encodes CASSPGQRYLAKNIQYF.

The rearrangement uses TRBV11-3 and TRBJ1-1, with TRBD1 identical over 9 bases. The trim removed 5 bases at V and 1 base at J, leaving 8 bases unmatched. This CDR3 has 16 amino acids. Germline-derived CDR1 and CDR2 are SGHNT and YENEEA. CDR3 protein: CASSERTGEGNTEAFF. In DNA, the CDR3 is TGTGCCAGCAGCGAAAGGACAGGGGAGGGGAACACTGAAGCTTTCTTT.

This clone was counted once. The chain couples TRBV5-6 to TRBJ2-3; 11 nucleotides line up with TRBD2. The CDR3 is made up of 17 amino acids. Trimming took 4 bases from V and 3 from J; bases not matched to a gene: 10. Germline CDR1 is SGHDT and CDR2 is YYEEEE. As DNA, the CDR3 is TGTGCCAGCAGCGGGACTAGCGGTGCGTTCATGACAGATACGCAGTATTTT. It is translated as CASSGTSGAFMTDTQYF.

This sequence joins TRBV7-2 and TRBJ2-1; no clear D. The V end lost 1 base, the J end lost 3 bases, and 4 bases lay between the germline ends. This CDR3 has 13 residues. Germline V CDR1 and CDR2: SGHTA, FQGNSA. As DNA, the CDR3 is TGTGCCAGCAGCTTAGTCAGCTACAATGAGCAGTTCTTC. Translation gives CASSLVSYNEQFF. The variable domain in full, with the rest retrieved from reference TRBV7-2 and TRBJ2-1, is GAGVSQSPSNKVTEKGKDVELRCDPISGHTALYWYRQSLGQGLEFLIYFQGNSAPDKSGLPSDRFSAERTGGSVSTLTIQRTQQEDSAVYLCASSLVSYNEQFFGPGTRLTVL.

V and J are TRBV24-1 and TRBJ2-3; the match to TRBD2 covers 7 bases. CDR3 length: 17 amino acids. Germline-derived CDR1 and CDR2 are KGHDR and SFDVKD. After removal of 8 bases from V and 6 bases from J, the junction contained 19 bases not matched to a gene. CDR3 amino acids: CATIRLATQRPEDTQYF. As DNA, the CDR3 is TGTGCCACCATTAGACTAGCTACCCAGAGACCCGAGGATACGCAGTATTTT.

The V gene is TRBV11-2, the J gene TRBJ1-3, with 10 bases fitting TRBD1. Germline V CDR1 and CDR2: SGHAT, FQNNGV. Unmatched junction bases numbered 6, after V lost 1 base and J lost 3 bases. The CDR3 runs 17 residues. CDR3 sequence: CASSLVLGQGFGNTIYF. The CDR3 DNA is TGTGCCAGCAGCTTAGTTTTGGGACAGGGGTTTGGAAACACCATATATTTT.

The chain recombines TRBV7-9 with TRBJ1-1; D is uncertain. V lost 0 bases, J lost 0 bases, and 5 bases lay in between. The CDR3 consists of 14 residues. The V gene's germline CDR1 is SEHNR and CDR2 FQNEAQ (reference sequence). CDR3 residues: CASSLAPMNTEAFF. For the CDR3, the DNA is TGTGCCAGCAGCTTAGCCCCAATGAACACTGAAGCTTTCTTT.

The V call is TRBV5-4, the J call TRBJ1-1, with a possible D match to TRBD1 (6 bases). Between the trimmed V and J ends, which lost 4 bases and 4 bases, there was a span of 14 bases. CDR1 is SGHNT, CDR2 YYREEE, per germline (reference sequence). The CDR3 loop spans 14 amino acids. The DNA for the CDR3 is TGTGCCAGCAGCATTTCAGGGGAGGGCACTGAAGCTTTCTTT. Protein: CASSISGEGTEAFF.

The chain joins TRBV18 to TRBJ1-3; 10 nucleotides align to TRBD1. The CDR3 consists of 16 residues. Germline lookup yields CDR1 KGHSH and CDR2 LQKENI. V dropped 2 bases and J dropped 4; count of bases not matched to a gene: 5. The CDR3 DNA is TGTGCCAGCTCACCAAGACAGGGGGCAACCGGAAACACCATATATTTT. Its protein product is CASSPRQGATGNTIYF.

The V and J genes are TRBV30 and TRBJ1-4; tentative D call: TRBD1 (5 bases). V lost 2 bases and J 7 bases, leaving 23 bases between the germline ends. Germline CDR1 GTSNPN, CDR2 SVGIG (reference sequence). This CDR3 comprises 17 residues. CDR3 sequence reads: CAWSRKVVAGFVEKLFF. CDR3 bases: TGTGCCTGGAGTCGAAAGGTCGTGGCAGGGTTCGTTGAAAAACTGTTTTTT.

The chain couples TRBV18 to TRBJ1-1; D not certain. Germline V gives CDR1 KGHSH, CDR2 LQKENI. The CDR3 extends over 15 amino acids. Deletions cut 3 bases from V and 5 bases from J, with 16 bases between. The CDR3 sequence: CASSPLDGVGTEAFF. The CDR3 bases are TGTGCCAGCTCACCTTTAGACGGGGTCGGGACTGAAGCTTTCTTT.

The CDR3: CSVPTSVSSEGGYTF. In DNA form, the CDR3 reads TGCAGCGTTCCGACGTCGGTGTCCTCAGAGGGCGGCTACACCTTC. V is TRBV29-1 and J is TRBJ1-2; no definite D call. The CDR3 runs 15 residues. V gave up 5 bases and J gave up 8 bases, with 24 bases separating them. CDR1 SQVTM and CDR2 ANQGSEA come from the germline V gene.

This chain links TRBV6-5 with TRBJ1-2; a weak D match, TRBD1 (6 bases). CDR1 is MNHEY, CDR2 SVGAGI, per germline. The V gene lost 6 bases and the J gene lost 0 bases, with 8 bases spanning the gap. The CDR3 spans 13 residues. Here the CDR3 DNA reads TGTGCCAGCAGGAGGGGGTCTAACTATGGCTACACCTTC. Amino acids: CASRRGSNYGYTF.